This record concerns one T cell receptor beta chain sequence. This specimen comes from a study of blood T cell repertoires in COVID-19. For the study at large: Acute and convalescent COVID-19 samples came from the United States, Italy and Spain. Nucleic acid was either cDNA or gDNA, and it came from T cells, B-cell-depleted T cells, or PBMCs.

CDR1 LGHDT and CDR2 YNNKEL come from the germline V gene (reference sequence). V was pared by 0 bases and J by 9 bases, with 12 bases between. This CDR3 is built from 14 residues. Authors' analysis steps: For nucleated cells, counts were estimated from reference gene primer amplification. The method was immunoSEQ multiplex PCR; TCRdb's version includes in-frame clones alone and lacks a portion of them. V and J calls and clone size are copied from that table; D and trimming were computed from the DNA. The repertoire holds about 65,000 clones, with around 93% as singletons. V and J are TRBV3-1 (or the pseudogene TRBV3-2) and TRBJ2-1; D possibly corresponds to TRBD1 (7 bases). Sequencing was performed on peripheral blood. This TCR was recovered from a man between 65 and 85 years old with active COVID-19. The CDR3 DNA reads TGTGCCAGCAGCCAAGATCAGGGGGGCAGTGAGCAGTTCTTC. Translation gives CASSQDQGGSEQFF.